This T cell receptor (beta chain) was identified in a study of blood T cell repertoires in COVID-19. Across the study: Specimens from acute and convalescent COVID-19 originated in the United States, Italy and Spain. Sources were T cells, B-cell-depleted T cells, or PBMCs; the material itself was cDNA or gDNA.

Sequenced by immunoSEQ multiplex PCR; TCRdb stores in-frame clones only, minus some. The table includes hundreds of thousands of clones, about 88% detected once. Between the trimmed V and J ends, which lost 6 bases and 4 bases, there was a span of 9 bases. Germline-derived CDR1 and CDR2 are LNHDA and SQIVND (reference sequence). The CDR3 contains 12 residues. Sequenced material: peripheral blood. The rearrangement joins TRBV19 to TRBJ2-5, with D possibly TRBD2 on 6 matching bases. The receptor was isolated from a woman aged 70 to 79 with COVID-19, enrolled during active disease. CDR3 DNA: TGTGCCAGTAGAAGGGGAGGAGAGACCCAGTACTTC. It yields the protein CASRRGGETQYF.